The clone carrying this T cell receptor (beta chain) showed up just a few times. Antigen: not known. CDR1 is SGHAT and CDR2 is FQNNGV in the germline V gene. CDR3 size: 16 residues. V was pared by 1 base and J by 1 base, with 11 bases between. This entry belongs to a study of cytomegalovirus exposure and HLA in healthy donors. General study results and limits: Rarity characterized most TCR sequences, yet some public TCRs appeared in many donors. TCR beta chains numbering roughly 150 were designated cytomegalovirus-associated.

Assay used: immunoSEQ multiplex PCR; TCRdb lists only in-frame clones, some missing. Counted here are 150,000 to 200,000 clones, 84% occurring once; the ten biggest clones make up 13%. The chain uses TRBV11-2 and TRBJ2-1; D is uncertain. Sequencing was done on a sample of PBMCs. The sequence derives from a woman aged 30 to 39 in good health and CMV-seropositive. The CDR3 sequence is CASSLGWRSSYNEQFF. In DNA, the CDR3 is TGTGCCAGCAGCTTAGGTTGGCGGTCTTCCTACAATGAGCAGTTCTTC.